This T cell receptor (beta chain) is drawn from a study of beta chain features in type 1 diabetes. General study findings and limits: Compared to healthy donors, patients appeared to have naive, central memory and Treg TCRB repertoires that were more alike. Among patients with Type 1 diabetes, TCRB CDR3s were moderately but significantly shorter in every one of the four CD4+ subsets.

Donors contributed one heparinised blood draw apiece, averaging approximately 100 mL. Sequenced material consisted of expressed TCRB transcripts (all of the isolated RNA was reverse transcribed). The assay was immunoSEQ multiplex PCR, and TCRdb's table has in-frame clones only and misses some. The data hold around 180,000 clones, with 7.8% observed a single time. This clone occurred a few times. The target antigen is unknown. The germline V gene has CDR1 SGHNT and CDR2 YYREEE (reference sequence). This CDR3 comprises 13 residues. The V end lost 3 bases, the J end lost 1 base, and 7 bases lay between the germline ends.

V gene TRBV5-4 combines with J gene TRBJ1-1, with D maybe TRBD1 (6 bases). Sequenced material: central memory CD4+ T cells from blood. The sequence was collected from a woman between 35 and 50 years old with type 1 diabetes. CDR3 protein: CASSWDKNTEAFF. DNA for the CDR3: TGTGCCAGCAGCTGGGACAAGAACACTGAAGCTTTCTTT.